This T cell receptor beta chain originates from a study of cytomegalovirus exposure and HLA in healthy donors. PCR used 60 Vbeta primers and 13 Jbeta primers. TCRdb's table, derived via immunoSEQ multiplex PCR, lists solely in-frame clones and lacks some. The sample yields fewer than 150,000 clones, about three quarters seen once. Those who donated were healthy bone marrow donors. Germline V gene sequence: CDR1 KGHSH, CDR2 LQKENI. The V end lost 1 base, the J end lost 2 bases, and 9 bases lay between the germline ends. The CDR3 has 15 amino acids. The sequencing input was PBMCs. This receptor was obtained from a woman in her thirties or forties in good health and CMV-seropositive. The chain employs TRBV18 and TRBJ1-3, with D uncertain. CDR3 coding DNA: TGTGCCAGCTCACCACTGCGCAGGCCTGGAAACACCATATATTTT. Its translation: CASSPLRRPGNTIYF.